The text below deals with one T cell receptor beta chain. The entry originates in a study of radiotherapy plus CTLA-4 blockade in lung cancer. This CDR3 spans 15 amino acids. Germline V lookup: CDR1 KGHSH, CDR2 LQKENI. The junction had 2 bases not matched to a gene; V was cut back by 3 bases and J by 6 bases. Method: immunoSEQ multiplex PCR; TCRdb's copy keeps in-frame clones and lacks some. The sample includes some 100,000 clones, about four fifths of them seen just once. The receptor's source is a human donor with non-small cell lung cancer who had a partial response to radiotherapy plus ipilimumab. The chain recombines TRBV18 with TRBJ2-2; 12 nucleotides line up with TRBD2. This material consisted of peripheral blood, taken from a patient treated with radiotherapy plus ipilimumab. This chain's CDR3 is CASSPTSGSAGELFF. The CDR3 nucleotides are TGTGCCAGCTCACCGACTAGCGGGAGCGCCGGGGAGCTGTTTTTT. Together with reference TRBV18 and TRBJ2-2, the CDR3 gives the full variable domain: NAGVMQNPRHLVRRRGQEARLRCSPMKGHSHVYWYRQLPEEGLKFMVYLQKENIIDESGMPKERFSAEFPKEGPSILRIQQVVRGDSAAYFCASSPTSGSAGELFFGEGSRLTVL.